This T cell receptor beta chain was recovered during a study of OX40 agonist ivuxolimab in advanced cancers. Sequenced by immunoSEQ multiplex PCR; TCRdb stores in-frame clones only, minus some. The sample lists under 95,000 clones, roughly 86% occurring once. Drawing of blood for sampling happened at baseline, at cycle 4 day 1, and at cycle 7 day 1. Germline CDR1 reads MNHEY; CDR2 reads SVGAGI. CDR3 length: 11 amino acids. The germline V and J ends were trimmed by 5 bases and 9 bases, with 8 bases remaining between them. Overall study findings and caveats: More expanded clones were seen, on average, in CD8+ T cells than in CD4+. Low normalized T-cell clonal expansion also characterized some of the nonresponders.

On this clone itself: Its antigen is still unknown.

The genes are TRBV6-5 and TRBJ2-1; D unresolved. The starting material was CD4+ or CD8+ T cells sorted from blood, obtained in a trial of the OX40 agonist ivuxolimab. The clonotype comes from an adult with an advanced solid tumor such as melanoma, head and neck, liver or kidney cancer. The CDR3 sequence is CASSEKGEQFF. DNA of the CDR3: TGTGCCAGCAGTGAGAAGGGTGAGCAGTTCTTC.